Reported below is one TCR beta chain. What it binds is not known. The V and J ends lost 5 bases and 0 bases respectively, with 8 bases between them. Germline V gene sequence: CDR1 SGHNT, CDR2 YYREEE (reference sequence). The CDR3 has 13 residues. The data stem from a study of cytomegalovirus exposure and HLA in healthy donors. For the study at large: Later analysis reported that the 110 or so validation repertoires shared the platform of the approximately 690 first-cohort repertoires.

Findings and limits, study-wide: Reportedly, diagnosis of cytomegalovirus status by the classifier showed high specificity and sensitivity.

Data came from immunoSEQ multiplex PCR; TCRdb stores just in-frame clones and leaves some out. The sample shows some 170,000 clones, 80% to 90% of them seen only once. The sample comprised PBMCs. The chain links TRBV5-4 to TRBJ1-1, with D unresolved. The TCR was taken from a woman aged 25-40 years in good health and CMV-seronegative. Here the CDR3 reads CASRAAMNTEAFF. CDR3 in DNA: TGTGCCAGCAGGGCGGCGATGAACACTGAAGCTTTCTTT.